The entry that follows covers one T cell receptor (beta chain) sequence. TCRdb's table, derived via immunoSEQ multiplex PCR, lists solely in-frame clones and lacks some. Among fewer than 500,000 clones listed, around 90% were seen once. This sample's treatment: 15 to 20 received Ad26.COV2.S at low or high dose, single or two shots; roughly 5 received placebo; per-sample allocation not given. Sampling happened 63 days after the first vaccine or placebo injection. This entry comes from a study of Ad26.COV2.S vaccination and SARS-CoV-2 variants. This CDR3 contains 17 residues. Germline-derived CDR1 and CDR2 are LNHNV and YYDKDF (reference sequence). Trimming removed 1 base from V and 4 bases from J; junction bases left unmatched: 8.

Sequencing was performed on peripheral blood, taken in a trial of Ad26.COV2.S vaccine versus placebo. This sequence originates from a person between 18 and 65 years old who received the Ad26.COV2.S COVID-19 vaccine or a placebo. The chain has TRBV15 and TRBJ2-2, with TRBD2 matching 8 bases. The CDR3 DNA reads as TGTGCCACCAGCAGAGTCCCTATAGCGGGGAGCACCGGGGAGCTGTTTTTT. Protein sequence: CATSRVPIAGSTGELFF.